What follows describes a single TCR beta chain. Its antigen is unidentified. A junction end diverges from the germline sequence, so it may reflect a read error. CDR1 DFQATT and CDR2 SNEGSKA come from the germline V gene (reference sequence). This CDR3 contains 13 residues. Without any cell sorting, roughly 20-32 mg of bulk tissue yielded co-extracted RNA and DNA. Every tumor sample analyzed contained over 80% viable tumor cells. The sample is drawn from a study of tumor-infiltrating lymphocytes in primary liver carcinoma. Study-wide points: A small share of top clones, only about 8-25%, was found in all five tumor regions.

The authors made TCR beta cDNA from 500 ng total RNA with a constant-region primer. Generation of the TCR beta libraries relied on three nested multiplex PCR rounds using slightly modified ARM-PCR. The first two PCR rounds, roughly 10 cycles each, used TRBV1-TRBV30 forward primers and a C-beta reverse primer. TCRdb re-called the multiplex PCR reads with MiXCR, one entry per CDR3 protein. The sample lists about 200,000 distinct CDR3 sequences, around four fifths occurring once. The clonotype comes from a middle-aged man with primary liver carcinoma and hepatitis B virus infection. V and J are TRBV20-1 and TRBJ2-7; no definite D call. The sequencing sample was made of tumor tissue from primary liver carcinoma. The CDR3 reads CSARGGLSYEQYF. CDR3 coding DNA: TGCAGTGCTAGAGGTGGGCTCTCCTATGAGCAGTACTTC.